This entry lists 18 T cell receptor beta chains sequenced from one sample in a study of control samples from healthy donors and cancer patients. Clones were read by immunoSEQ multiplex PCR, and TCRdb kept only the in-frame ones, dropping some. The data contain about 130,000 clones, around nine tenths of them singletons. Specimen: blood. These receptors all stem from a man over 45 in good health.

CDR3 in amino acids: CSVDPRAGGGEAFF. DNA for the CDR3: TGCAGCGTTGACCCCCGGGCCGGAGGGGGTGAAGCTTTCTTT. The chain couples TRBV29-1 to TRBJ1-1, with D possibly TRBD1 on 6 matching bases. This CDR3 is built from 14 residues. The germline CDR1 and CDR2 sequences are SQVTM and ANQGSEA. The ends were cut back, 3 bases at V and 7 bases at J, with 18 bases in the middle.

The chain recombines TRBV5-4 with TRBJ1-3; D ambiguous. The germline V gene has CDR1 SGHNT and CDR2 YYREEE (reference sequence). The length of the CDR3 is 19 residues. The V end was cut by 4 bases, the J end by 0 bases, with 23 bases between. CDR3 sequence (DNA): TGTGCCAGCAGCAATGCGTGGGGTAGCCAAAGCTCCTCTGGAAACACCATATATTTT. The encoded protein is CASSNAWGSQSSSGNTIYF.

The CDR3 loop reads CSASGGNTIYF. The CDR3 DNA reads TGCAGTGCTAGTGGTGGAAACACCATATATTTT. The V call is TRBV20-1, the J call TRBJ1-3; D not resolved. Trimming took 3 bases from V and 3 from J, leaving 3 bases between them. The CDR3 runs to 11 residues. From germline, CDR1 is DFQATT and CDR2 SNEGSKA (reference sequence).

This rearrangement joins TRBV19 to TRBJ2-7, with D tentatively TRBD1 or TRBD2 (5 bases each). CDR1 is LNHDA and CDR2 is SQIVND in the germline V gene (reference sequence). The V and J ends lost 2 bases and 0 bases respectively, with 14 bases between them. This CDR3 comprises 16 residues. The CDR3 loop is CASSIQGTYYSYEQYF. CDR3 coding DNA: TGTGCCAGTAGTATACAAGGGACCTACTACTCCTACGAGCAGTACTTC.

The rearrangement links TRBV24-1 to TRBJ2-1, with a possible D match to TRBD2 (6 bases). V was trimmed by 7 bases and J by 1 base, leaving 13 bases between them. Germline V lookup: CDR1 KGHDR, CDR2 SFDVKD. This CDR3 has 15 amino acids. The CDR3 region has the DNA TGTGCCACCAGCCTCGGGGGAGGTTCCTACAATGAGCAGTTCTTC. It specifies CATSLGGGSYNEQFF.

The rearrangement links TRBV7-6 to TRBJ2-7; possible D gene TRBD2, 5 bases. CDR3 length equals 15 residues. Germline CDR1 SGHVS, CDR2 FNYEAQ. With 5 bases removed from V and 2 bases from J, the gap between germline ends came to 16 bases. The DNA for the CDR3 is TGTGCCAGCAGCCGTGTGGGAGAATCGACCTACGAGCAGTACTTC. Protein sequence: CASSRVGESTYEQYF. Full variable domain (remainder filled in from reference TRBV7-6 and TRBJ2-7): GAGVSQSPRYKVTKRGQDVALRCDPISGHVSLYWYRQALGQGPEFLTYFNYEAQQDKSGLPNDRFSAERPEGSISTLTIQRTEQRDSAMYRCASSRVGESTYEQYFGPGTRLTVT.

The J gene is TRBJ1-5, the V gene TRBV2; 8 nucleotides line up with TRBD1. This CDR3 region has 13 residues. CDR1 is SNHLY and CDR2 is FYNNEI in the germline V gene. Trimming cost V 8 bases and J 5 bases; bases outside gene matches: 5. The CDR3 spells CASDRGFYQPQHF. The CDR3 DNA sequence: TGTGCCAGCGACAGGGGTTTTTATCAGCCCCAGCATTTT.

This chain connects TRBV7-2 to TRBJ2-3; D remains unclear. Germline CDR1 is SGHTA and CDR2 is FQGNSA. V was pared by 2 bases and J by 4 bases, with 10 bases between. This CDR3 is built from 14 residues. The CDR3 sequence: CASSLLLSPDTQYF. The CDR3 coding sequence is TGTGCCAGCAGCTTATTACTAAGCCCAGATACGCAGTATTTT.

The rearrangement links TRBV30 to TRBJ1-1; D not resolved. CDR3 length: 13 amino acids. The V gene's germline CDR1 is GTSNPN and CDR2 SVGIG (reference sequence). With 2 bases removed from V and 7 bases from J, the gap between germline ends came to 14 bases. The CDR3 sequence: CAWSLERALEAFF. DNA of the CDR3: TGTGCCTGGAGTCTAGAGAGGGCCCTTGAAGCTTTCTTT.

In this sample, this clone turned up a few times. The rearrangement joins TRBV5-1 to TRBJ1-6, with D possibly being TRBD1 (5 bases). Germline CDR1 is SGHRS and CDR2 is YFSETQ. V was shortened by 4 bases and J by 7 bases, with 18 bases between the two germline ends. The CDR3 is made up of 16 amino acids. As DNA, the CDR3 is TGCGCCAGCAGCCAGAACCCGGGACCGCAAAATTCACCCCTCCACTTT. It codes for CASSQNPGPQNSPLHF.

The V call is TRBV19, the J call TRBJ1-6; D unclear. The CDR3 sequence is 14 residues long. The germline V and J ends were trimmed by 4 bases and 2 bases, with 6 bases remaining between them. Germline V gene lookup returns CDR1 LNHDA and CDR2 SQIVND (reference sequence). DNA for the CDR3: TGTGCCAGTAGTACAGGAGCCTATAATTCACCCCTCCACTTT. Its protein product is CASSTGAYNSPLHF.

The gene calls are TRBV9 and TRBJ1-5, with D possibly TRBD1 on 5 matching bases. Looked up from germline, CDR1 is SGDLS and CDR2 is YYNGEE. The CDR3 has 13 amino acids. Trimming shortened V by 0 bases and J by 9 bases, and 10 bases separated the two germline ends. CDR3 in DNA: TGTGCCAGCAGCGTAGCTGGGGGATGGCCCCAGCATTTT. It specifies CASSVAGGWPQHF. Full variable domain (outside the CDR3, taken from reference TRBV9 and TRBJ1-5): DSGVTQTPKHLITATGQRVTLRCSPRSGDLSVYWYQQSLDQGLQFLIQYYNGEERAKGNILERFSAQQFPDLHSELNLSSLELGDSALYFCASSVAGGWPQHFGDGTRLSIL.

In DNA form, the CDR3 reads TGTGCCAGCAGCTTAGATCTCAGGCAGGGGGCAAAGAACACTGAAGCTTTCTTT. Residues: CASSLDLRQGAKNTEAFF. The chain carries TRBV11-3 and TRBJ1-1; TRBD1 matches 8 bases. The germline CDR1 and CDR2 sequences are SGHNT and YENEEA. CDR3 length: 18 amino acids. The trim removed 0 bases at V and 1 base at J, leaving 10 bases unmatched.

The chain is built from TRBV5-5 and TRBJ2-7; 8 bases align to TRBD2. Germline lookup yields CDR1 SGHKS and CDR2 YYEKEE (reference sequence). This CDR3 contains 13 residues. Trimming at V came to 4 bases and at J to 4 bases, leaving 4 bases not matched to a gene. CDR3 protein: CASSPGGDYEQYF. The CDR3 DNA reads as TGTGCCAGCAGCCCGGGGGGGGATTACGAGCAGTACTTC. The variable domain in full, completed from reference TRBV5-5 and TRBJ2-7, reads DAGVTQSPTHLIKTRGQQVTLRCSPISGHKSVSWYQQVLGQGPQFIFQYYEKEERGRGNFPDRFSARQFPNYSSELNVNALLLGDSALYLCASSPGGDYEQYFGPGTRLTVT.

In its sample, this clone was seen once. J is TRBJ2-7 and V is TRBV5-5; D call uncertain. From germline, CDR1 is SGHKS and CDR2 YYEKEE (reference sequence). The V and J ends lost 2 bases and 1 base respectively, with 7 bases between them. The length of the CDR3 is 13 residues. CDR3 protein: CASSLGRSYEQYF. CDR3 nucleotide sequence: TGTGCCAGCAGCTTAGGCAGGTCCTACGAGCAGTACTTC.

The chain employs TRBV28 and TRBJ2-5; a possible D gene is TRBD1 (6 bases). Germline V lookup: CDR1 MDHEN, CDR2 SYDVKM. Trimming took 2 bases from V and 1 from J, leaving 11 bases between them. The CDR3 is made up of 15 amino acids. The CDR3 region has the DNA TGTGCCAGCAGTTTAGGAGACAGGACCCAAGAGACCCAGTACTTC. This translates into CASSLGDRTQETQYF.

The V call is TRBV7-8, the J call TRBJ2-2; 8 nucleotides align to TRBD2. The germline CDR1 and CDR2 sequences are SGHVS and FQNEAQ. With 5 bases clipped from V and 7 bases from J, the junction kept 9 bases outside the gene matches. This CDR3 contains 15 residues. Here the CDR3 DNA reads TGTGCCAGCAGCCGGGAAGCGGGGGTTGGCGGGGAGCTGTTTTTT. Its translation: CASSREAGVGGELFF. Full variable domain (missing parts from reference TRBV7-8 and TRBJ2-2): GAGVSQSPRYKVAKRGQDVALRCDPISGHVSLFWYQQALGQGPEFLTYFQNEAQLDKSGLPSDRFFAERPEGSVSTLKIQRTQQEDSAVYLCASSREAGVGGELFFGEGSRLTVL.

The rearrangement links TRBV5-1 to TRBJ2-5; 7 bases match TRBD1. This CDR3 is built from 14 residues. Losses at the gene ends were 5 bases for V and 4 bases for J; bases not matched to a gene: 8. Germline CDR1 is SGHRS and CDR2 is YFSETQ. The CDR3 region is CASSPGQVAETQYF. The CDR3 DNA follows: TGCGCCAGCAGTCCTGGACAGGTCGCAGAGACCCAGTACTTC.